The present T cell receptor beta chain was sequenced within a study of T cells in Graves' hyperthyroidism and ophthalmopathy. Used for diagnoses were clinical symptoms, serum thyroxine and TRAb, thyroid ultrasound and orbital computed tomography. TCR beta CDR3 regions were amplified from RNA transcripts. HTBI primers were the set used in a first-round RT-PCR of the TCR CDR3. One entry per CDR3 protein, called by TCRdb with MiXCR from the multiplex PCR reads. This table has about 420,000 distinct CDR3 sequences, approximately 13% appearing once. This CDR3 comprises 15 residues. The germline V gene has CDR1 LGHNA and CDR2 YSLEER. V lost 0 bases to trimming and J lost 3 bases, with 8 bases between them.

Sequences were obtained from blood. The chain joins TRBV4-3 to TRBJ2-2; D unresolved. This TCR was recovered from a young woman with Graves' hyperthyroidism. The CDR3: CASSQDLGDTGELFF. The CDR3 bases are TGCGCCAGCAGCCAAGATTTAGGAGACACCGGGGAGCTGTTTTTT.